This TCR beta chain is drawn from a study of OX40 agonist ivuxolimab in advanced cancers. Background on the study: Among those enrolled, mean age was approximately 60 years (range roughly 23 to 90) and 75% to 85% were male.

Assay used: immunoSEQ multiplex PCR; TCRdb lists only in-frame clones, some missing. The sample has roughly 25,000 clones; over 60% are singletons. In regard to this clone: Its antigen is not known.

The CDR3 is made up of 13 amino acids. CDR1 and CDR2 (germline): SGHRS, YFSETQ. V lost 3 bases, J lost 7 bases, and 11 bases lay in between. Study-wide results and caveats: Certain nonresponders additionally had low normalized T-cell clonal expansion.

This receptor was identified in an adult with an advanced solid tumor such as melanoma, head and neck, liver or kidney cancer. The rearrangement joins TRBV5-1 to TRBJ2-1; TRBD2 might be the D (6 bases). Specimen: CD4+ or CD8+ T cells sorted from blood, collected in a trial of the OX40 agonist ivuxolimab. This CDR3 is CASSSGRGNEQFF. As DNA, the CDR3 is TGCGCCAGCAGCTCGGGGCGGGGAAATGAGCAGTTCTTC.